This is a list of T cell receptor beta chains from one sample in a study of blood T cell repertoires in COVID-19. The protocol was immunoSEQ multiplex PCR, while the TCRdb copy is restricted to in-frame clones and leaves out a portion. The table includes 100,000 to 150,000 clones, less than 90% detected once. Sequenced: peripheral blood. All receptors derive from a woman in her 30s who had recovered from COVID-19. Both conserved end residues are part of each CDR3. D genes are given only for firm matches. Some rows have no size entry. The others give once, few or many, or a class for an expanded clone.

J	size	D	V	length	DNA	CDR3
TRBJ2-5	-	TRBD2	TRBV4-2	15	TGTGCCAGCAGCCGACTAGCGGGGGGGCAGGAGACCCAGTACTTC	CASSRLAGGQETQYF
TRBJ1-6	-	-	TRBV27	18	TGTGCCAGCAGTTTAGGGGAACAGGAACGGAATGGTGATTCACCCCTCCACTTT	CASSLGEQERNGDSPLHF
TRBJ1-1	-	TRBD1	TRBV10-3	15	TGTGCCATCAGTGAGCCGGGACAGAGGGACACTGAAGCTTTCTTT	CAISEPGQRDTEAFF
TRBJ2-1	many	TRBD2	TRBV6-5	13	TGTGCCAGCAGTTACTCGACGACTAGCCCTGAGTTCTTC	CASSYSTTSPEFF
TRBJ2-7	-	-	TRBV28	12	TGTGCCAGCGCTATACCGACCTACGAGCAGTACTTC	CASAIPTYEQYF
TRBJ2-7	-	TRBD1	TRBV11-3	16	TGTGCCAGCAGCTCACACAGGGGAAAGGGCCCCTACGAGCAGTACTTC	CASSSHRGKGPYEQYF
TRBJ2-1	-	TRBD2	TRBV19	16	TGTGCCAGTAGTTACGCCGGCGGGAGGACACCCGGTGAGCAGTTCTTC	CASSYAGGRTPGEQFF
TRBJ1-1	few	TRBD1	TRBV28	14	TGTGCCAGCCCCCCGGCAGGGGGCGGGACTGAAGCTTTCTTT	CASPPAGGGTEAFF
TRBJ1-1	-	TRBD1	TRBV19	15	TGTGCCAGTAGTATCGGCCGAACAGGGGTCCCTGAAGCTTTCTTT	CASSIGRTGVPEAFF
TRBJ2-1	once	TRBD1	TRBV18	19	TGTGCCAGCTCACCAGGAGAAGGAAGAACCGGGACAGCAAACAATGAGCAGTTCTTC	CASSPGEGRTGTANNEQFF
TRBJ2-3	-	-	TRBV2	14	TGTGCCAGCAGTGACTTAGCGTCGGCAGATACGCAGTATTTT	CASSDLASADTQYF
TRBJ2-5	-	TRBD2	TRBV6-5	15	TGTGCCAGCAGTCTACTAGCGGGGCTCCAAGAGACCCAGTACTTC	CASSLLAGLQETQYF
TRBJ2-3	-	-	TRBV18	13	TGTGCCAGCTCACCACCGTTGCGGGATACGCAGTATTTT	CASSPPLRDTQYF
TRBJ1-5	-	-	TRBV2	15	TGTGCCAGCTTTGAGGGTCTCCATAGCAATCAGCCCCAGCATTTT	CASFEGLHSNQPQHF
TRBJ1-2	-	TRBD1	TRBV27	12	TGTGCCAGCACCGGGACAGGGTATGGCTACACCTTC	CASTGTGYGYTF
TRBJ1-2	-	TRBD1	TRBV30	14	TGTGCCTGGAGTAAAAGGACAGGGAGCTCTGGCTACACCTTC	CAWSKRTGSSGYTF
TRBJ2-3	-	-	TRBV29-1	12	TGCAGCGTTGACGGGGGCACAGATACGCAGTATTTT	CSVDGGTDTQYF
TRBJ2-2	-	-	TRBV7-3	15	TGTGCCAGCAGCTCCACAGGGTTAACCACCGGGGAGCTGTTTTTT	CASSSTGLTTGELFF
TRBJ2-7	-	TRBD1	TRBV6-2/TRBV6-3	17	TGTGCCAGCAGTTACCCCCGGGACAGGGGGAGGATCTACGAGCAGTACTTC	CASSYPRDRGRIYEQYF
TRBJ2-7	-	TRBD1	TRBV19	15	TGTGCCAGTAGTACGGGACAGGGGAGAACCTACGAGCAGTACTTC	CASSTGQGRTYEQYF
TRBJ2-7	-	TRBD2	TRBV12-5	21	TGTGCTAGTGGTTTGGCACAATTAGCAAATCCGGGACTAGGAGGCTCCTACGAGCAGTACTTC	CASGLAQLANPGLGGSYEQYF
TRBJ2-7	-	-	TRBV18	13	TGTGCCAGCTCACCGGACATGACCTACGAGCAGTACTTC	CASSPDMTYEQYF
TRBJ1-1	-	-	TRBV9	13	TGTGCCAGCAGCGGGCGGGGGGACACTGAAGCTTTCTTT	CASSGRGDTEAFF
TRBJ2-1	once	-	TRBV12-5	11	TGTGCTAGTGGTTTGTCCCCGGAGCAGTTCTTC	CASGLSPEQFF
TRBJ1-1	few	TRBD1	TRBV19	17	TGTGCCAGTATCCCGACAGGGGATTTACGTATGAACACTGAAGCTTTCTTT	CASIPTGDLRMNTEAFF
TRBJ2-3	-	TRBD1	TRBV5-1	15	TGCGCCAGCAGCAAATCATGGACAGGGCCAGATACGCAGTATTTT	CASSKSWTGPDTQYF
TRBJ1-1	-	-	TRBV6-1	15	TGTGCCAGCAGTGAAATTGTGGGGGGGGACACTGAAGCTTTCTTT	CASSEIVGGDTEAFF
TRBJ2-3	-	-	TRBV5-1	13	TGCGCCAGCAGCTTCGCGAGCACAGATACGCAGTATTTT	CASSFASTDTQYF
TRBJ1-1	-	-	TRBV9	14	TGTGCCAGCAGCCCTCATGGACAGAACACTGAAGCTTTCTTT	CASSPHGQNTEAFF
TRBJ2-7	-	TRBD1	TRBV18	15	TGTGCCAGCTCACAGGGGACAGGGGGCGACTACGAGCAGTACTTC	CASSQGTGGDYEQYF
TRBJ2-2	-	-	TRBV3-1/TRBV3-2	15	TGTGCCAGCAGCCAAAGCGGAAGAGGTACCGGGGAGCTGTTTTTT	CASSQSGRGTGELFF
TRBJ2-1	-	TRBD2	TRBV9	15	TGTGCCAGCAGCGTAGTGGCGGGAGGGTTAAATGAGCAGTTCTTC	CASSVVAGGLNEQFF
TRBJ1-5	-	-	TRBV6-5	15	TGTGCCAGCAGTTACTCGAAAGGGGATAATCAGCCCCAGCATTTT	CASSYSKGDNQPQHF
TRBJ2-2	-	TRBD2	TRBV19	16	TGTGCCAGTAGTACGACTAGCGGGAGGAACACCGGGGAGCTGTTTTTT	CASSTTSGRNTGELFF
TRBJ1-1	few	TRBD1	TRBV5-1	16	TGCGCCAGCAGCTTGGACACAGGGGCGGGGAACACTGAAGCTTTCTTT	CASSLDTGAGNTEAFF